This is a list of T cell receptor beta chains from one sample in a study of cytomegalovirus exposure and HLA in healthy donors. Profiling relied on immunoSEQ multiplex PCR, and the TCRdb table lists in-frame clones only, not all of them. The sample includes approximately 140,000 clones, about 80% of them seen just once. Sequencing was performed on PBMCs. The source of these receptors is a male donor in good health and CMV-seropositive. Each CDR3 is given without its conserved first and last residue. Each record gives: V gene, J gene, CDR3 protein.

v_call: TRBV6-5; j_call: TRBJ2-4; cdr3_aa: ASTPQGAKNIQY
v_call: TRBV5-8; j_call: TRBJ1-1; cdr3_aa: ASSLRQVNTEAF
v_call: TRBV7-2; j_call: TRBJ2-3; cdr3_aa: ASSGGASGVSTDTQY
v_call: TRBV2; j_call: TRBJ2-7; cdr3_aa: ASRDRAYEQY
v_call: TRBV18; j_call: -; cdr3_aa: ASSPTGEYEQY
v_call: TRBV18; j_call: TRBJ2-1; cdr3_aa: ASSPSPLAGTYNEQF
v_call: TRBV16; j_call: TRBJ2-1; cdr3_aa: ASSQLGDRAYNEQF
v_call: TRBV5-6; j_call: TRBJ1-2; cdr3_aa: ASSPTPNRADGYT
v_call: TRBV6-6; j_call: TRBJ1-4; cdr3_aa: ASSDRGVTNEKLF
v_call: TRBV18; j_call: TRBJ2-5; cdr3_aa: ASSQITGVQETQY
v_call: TRBV2; j_call: TRBJ2-7; cdr3_aa: ASSEYRSPYEQY
v_call: TRBV28; j_call: TRBJ2-7; cdr3_aa: ASSYPGTSGGEQY
v_call: TRBV5-6; j_call: TRBJ2-4; cdr3_aa: ASSFLASGTPQY
v_call: TRBV7-9; j_call: TRBJ1-5; cdr3_aa: ASSLADRSSNQPQH
v_call: TRBV6-1; j_call: TRBJ2-7; cdr3_aa: ASSGLRASPFHEQY
v_call: TRBV5-5; j_call: TRBJ1-2; cdr3_aa: ASSLPTGAQGYT
v_call: TRBV27; j_call: TRBJ1-1; cdr3_aa: ASRLGGAGTEAF
v_call: TRBV19; j_call: TRBJ2-1; cdr3_aa: ASSIKLPPYNEQF
v_call: TRBV7-9; j_call: TRBJ2-1; cdr3_aa: ASPKGDSYNEQF
v_call: TRBV30; j_call: TRBJ1-1; cdr3_aa: AWGQFMNTEAF
v_call: TRBV4-2; j_call: TRBJ1-1; cdr3_aa: ASSQGTEAF
v_call: TRBV21-1; j_call: TRBJ2-1; cdr3_aa: ASSKRRTDTQF
v_call: TRBV19; j_call: TRBJ2-1; cdr3_aa: ASRLTGVQF
v_call: TRBV6-5; j_call: TRBJ2-7; cdr3_aa: ASSYFSEEGFYEQY
v_call: TRBV28; j_call: TRBJ1-6; cdr3_aa: ASKQGGGSPLH
v_call: TRBV5-8; j_call: TRBJ2-7; cdr3_aa: ASSDSNYEQY
v_call: TRBV7-6; j_call: TRBJ2-3; cdr3_aa: ASSWASTDTQY